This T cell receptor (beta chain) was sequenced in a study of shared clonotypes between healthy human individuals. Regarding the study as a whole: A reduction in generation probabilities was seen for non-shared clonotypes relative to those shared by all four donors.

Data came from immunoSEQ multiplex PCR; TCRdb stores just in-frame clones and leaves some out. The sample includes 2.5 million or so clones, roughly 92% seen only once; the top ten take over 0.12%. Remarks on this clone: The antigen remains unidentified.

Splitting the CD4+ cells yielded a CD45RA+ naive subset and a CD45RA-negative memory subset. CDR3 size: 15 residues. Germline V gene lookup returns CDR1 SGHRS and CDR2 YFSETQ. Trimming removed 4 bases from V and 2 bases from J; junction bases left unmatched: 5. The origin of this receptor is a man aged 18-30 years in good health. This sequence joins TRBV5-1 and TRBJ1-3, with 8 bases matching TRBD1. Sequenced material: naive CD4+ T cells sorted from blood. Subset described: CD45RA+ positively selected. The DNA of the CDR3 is TGCGCCAGCAGCGAAGCAGGGGGCCCTGGAAACACCATATATTTT. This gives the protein CASSEAGGPGNTIYF.